This T cell receptor (beta chain) was sequenced in a study of T-cell memory formation after mild COVID-19. This CDR3 is 18 amino acids long. V was clipped by 1 base and J by 6 bases; unmatched bases: 15. Germline V gene lookup returns CDR1 MGHRA and CDR2 YSYEKL. This clonotype occurred a few times. As yet, its antigen is unknown. TCRdb used MiXCR to reprocess the 5' RACE reads, holding one entry per CDR3 protein. The sample contains about 200,000 distinct CDR3 sequences, 15% to 20% of which appear only once. Study outcomes and limitations: Some responding clones appeared in pre-infection memory, suggesting cross-reactive memory joined.

The receptor was derived from an adult woman who had mild COVID-19 (a few samples of this study predate the infection). Cell type and time point are not known. This rearrangement joins TRBV4-1 to TRBJ2-7; TRBD1 matches 10 bases. The sequencing sample was made of PBMCs or a T cell subset sorted from them (not recorded which). CDR3 protein: CASSQGPRGQGLPGEQYF. CDR3 sequence (DNA): TGCGCCAGCAGCCAAGGCCCCCGGGGACAGGGGCTACCTGGCGAGCAGTACTTC.